A selection of T cell receptor beta chains follows, all from one sample in a study of beta chain features in type 1 diabetes. Assay: immunoSEQ multiplex PCR; the TCRdb copy retains only in-frame clones and omits some. This table has 500,000 to 850,000 clones, about 14% appearing once. The sample consisted of naive CD4+ T cells from blood. The receptors come from a man between 18 and 35 years old with type 1 diabetes. Each CDR3 is given with its conserved first and last residue. D genes are given only for firm matches. Size values are once, few and many counts, or a class for expanded clones, and some rows have none.

TRBJ2-1	TRBV5-4	few	.	TGTGCCAGCAGCCGCCTGGGAGGAACCTACAATGAGCAGTTCTTC	CASSRLGGTYNEQFF
TRBJ1-1	TRBV9	few	.	TGTGCCAGCAGCGTCGGGAGGGAGAACACTGAAGCTTTCTTT	CASSVGRENTEAFF
TRBJ2-3	TRBV7-9	few	.	TGTGCCAGCAGCATGAAACAATCTAGCACAGATACGCAGTATTTT	CASSMKQSSTDTQYF
TRBJ1-1	TRBV7-9	.	.	TGTGCCAGCACCCGGGACTTGACTGAAGCTTTCTTT	CASTRDLTEAFF
TRBJ2-1	TRBV19	.	TRBD2	TGTGCCAGTAGTATGGTAGCGGGAGCTATAGGTGAGCAGTTCTTC	CASSMVAGAIGEQFF
TRBJ2-7	TRBV4-1	.	TRBD2	TGCGCCAGCAGCCAAGACAGGAGCCTAGCGGGGGGGCGCTCCTACGAGCAGTACTTC	CASSQDRSLAGGRSYEQYF
TRBJ1-4	TRBV29-1	.	.	TGCAGCGTTGTACATGTGACAGGCGGAGAAAAACTGTTTTTT	CSVVHVTGGEKLFF
TRBJ2-5	TRBV7-9	few	.	TGTGCCAGCAGCTCCCCCGAGCCCCGATCTGGGGAACAGTACTTC	CASSSPEPRSGEQYF
TRBJ1-1	TRBV7-7	few	.	TGTGCTAGCAGCCCACTCCGTGGAACTGAAGCTTTCTTT	CASSPLRGTEAFF
TRBJ2-5	TRBV4-2	.	.	TGTGCCAGCAGCCAAGAATATCGGCCACAAGAGACCCAGTACTTC	CASSQEYRPQETQYF
TRBJ2-3	TRBV19	.	.	TGTGCCAGTAGCTCGACCCAGTTATGGGATACGCAGTATTTT	CASSSTQLWDTQYF
TRBJ2-7	TRBV2	.	.	TGTGCCAGCAGTGTGGGCACTTCATACGAGCAGTACTTC	CASSVGTSYEQYF
TRBJ2-3	TRBV28	.	.	TGTGCCAGTCTACGCGCAGATACGCAGTATTTT	CASLRADTQYF
TRBJ2-5	TRBV12-5	.	TRBD2	TGTGCTAGTGGACTTAGCGGGGGAAGCCAAGAGACCCAGTACTTC	CASGLSGGSQETQYF
TRBJ2-3	TRBV30	.	.	TGTGCCTGGAGTATTTCGACGGGGCCCCCGCAGTATTTT	CAWSISTGPPQYF
TRBJ2-7	TRBV10-3	few	.	TGTGCCATCAGGGACAGACTTGGGTCCCACGAGCAGTACTTC	CAIRDRLGSHEQYF
TRBJ2-1	TRBV11-2	few	TRBD2	TGTGCCAGCAGCTTACTCCCTAGCGGGGCCTACAATGAGCAGTTCTTC	CASSLLPSGAYNEQFF
TRBJ2-3	TRBV7-3	.	.	TGTGCCAGCAGCCCGGGGACTAGCACAGATACGCAGTATTTT	CASSPGTSTDTQYF
TRBJ2-7	TRBV9	few	.	TGTGCCAGCAGCGTCGGCCCACTAGTATCCTACGAGCAGTACTTC	CASSVGPLVSYEQYF
TRBJ2-1	TRBV11-1	.	.	TGTGCCAGCAGCCTTCTTGAGATAGAGCAGTTCTTC	CASSLLEIEQFF
TRBJ1-6	TRBV11-2	few	.	TGTGCCAGCAGGCGCCCAGGGTCGAATTCACCCCTCCACTTT	CASRRPGSNSPLHF
TRBJ2-3	TRBV29-1	few	TRBD2	TGCAGCGTTGATTCTCGCGGACTAGCGGGGAGCACAGATACGCAGTATTTT	CSVDSRGLAGSTDTQYF
TRBJ2-1	TRBV30	.	.	TGTGCCTGGAGTAGCCGGACAGTCTACAATGAGCAGTTCTTC	CAWSSRTVYNEQFF
TRBJ2-7	TRBV6-5	.	TRBD1	TGTGCCAGCAGTTACACAGGGGTGCACGAGCAGTACTTC	CASSYTGVHEQYF
TRBJ1-5	TRBV7-2	few	.	TGTGCCAGCAGTACGAGGGGAGGCAATCAGCCCCAGCATTTT	CASSTRGGNQPQHF
TRBJ1-5	TRBV7-6	.	.	TGTGCTAGCAGTGCAGGGAGGGGTCAGCCCCAGCATTTT	CASSAGRGQPQHF
TRBJ2-5	TRBV29-1	.	.	TGCAGCGCCAGAACGATGGACCACCAAGAGACCCAGTACTTC	CSARTMDHQETQYF
TRBJ1-5	TRBV9	few	.	TGTGCCAGCAGCGTAGGGGATCACAATCAGCCCCAGCATTTT	CASSVGDHNQPQHF
TRBJ2-5	TRBV5-1	.	TRBD2	TGCGCCAGCAGCTTGGGGCCTAGCGGACCGAAAGAGACCCAGTACTTC	CASSLGPSGPKETQYF
TRBJ2-3	TRBV4-2	few	TRBD2	TGTGCCAGCAGCCGGGCCCTGGGCGGGGGGCTCACAGATACGCAGTATTTT	CASSRALGGGLTDTQYF